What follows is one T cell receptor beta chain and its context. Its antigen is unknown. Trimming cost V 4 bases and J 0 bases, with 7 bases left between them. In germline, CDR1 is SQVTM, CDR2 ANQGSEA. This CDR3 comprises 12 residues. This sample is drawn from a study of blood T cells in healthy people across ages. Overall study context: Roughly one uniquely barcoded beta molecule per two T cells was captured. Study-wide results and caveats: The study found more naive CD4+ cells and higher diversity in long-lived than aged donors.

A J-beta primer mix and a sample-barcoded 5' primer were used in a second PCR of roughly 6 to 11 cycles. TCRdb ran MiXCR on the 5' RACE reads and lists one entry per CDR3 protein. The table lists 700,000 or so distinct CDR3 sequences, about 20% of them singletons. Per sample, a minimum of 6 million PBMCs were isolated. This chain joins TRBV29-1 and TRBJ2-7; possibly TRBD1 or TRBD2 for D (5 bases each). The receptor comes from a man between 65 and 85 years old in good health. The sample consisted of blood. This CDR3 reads CSVGGSSYEQYV. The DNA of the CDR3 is TGCAGCGTTGGGGGGAGCTCCTACGAGCAGTACGTC.